Below are 11 T cell receptor beta chains sequenced from a single sample in a study of T cell responses to AZD1222 COVID-19 vaccine. Generated by immunoSEQ multiplex PCR, the TCRdb table keeps only in-frame clones and is missing some. The table has over 140,000 clones, 90% to 95% seen once. This specimen consisted of peripheral blood, obtained 28 days after the second AZD1222 dose. These receptor sequences come from an adult who received the AZD1222 COVID-19 vaccine.

The chain employs TRBV10-3 and TRBJ1-4, with a possible D match to TRBD1 (5 bases). Germline CDR1 ENHRY, CDR2 SYGVKD. V was trimmed by 4 bases and J by 8 bases, leaving 14 bases between them. The CDR3 is made up of 14 amino acids. The CDR3 region is CAISADSGGEKLFF. CDR3 nucleotides: TGTGCCATCAGTGCTGACAGTGGAGGAGAAAAACTGTTTTTT.

The chain recombines TRBV2 with TRBJ1-4; weak D call: TRBD1 (5 bases). The CDR3 loop spans 13 amino acids. V dropped 6 bases and J dropped 5 bases, with 10 bases sitting between them. From germline, CDR1 is SNHLY and CDR2 FYNNEI. The DNA for the CDR3 is TGTGCCAGCAGCAGGGTGGTAAATGAAAAACTGTTTTTT. Translated: CASSRVVNEKLFF.

This clone has only one observation. The rearrangement uses TRBV29-1 and TRBJ2-7; TRBD2 matches 14 bases. Germline V gene data show CDR1 as SQVTM and CDR2 as ANQGSEA. V lost 6 bases to trimming and J lost 3 bases; unmatched junction nucleotides: 10. This CDR3 is 16 amino acids long. The chain's CDR3 is CSVSPGLAGVRYEQYF. CDR3 bases: TGCAGCGTATCACCGGGACTAGCGGGAGTACGCTACGAGCAGTACTTC.

This clone was detected only once. The chain is built from TRBV7-9 and TRBJ1-2, with D possibly being TRBD1 (5 bases). The CDR3 covers 13 residues. The V and J ends lost 1 base and 4 bases respectively, with 7 bases between them. Germline-derived CDR1 and CDR2 are SEHNR and FQNEAQ (reference sequence). The CDR3 DNA reads as TGTGCCAGCAGCTTAGGGGGACCCTATGGCTACACCTTC. Encoded protein: CASSLGGPYGYTF.

This clone came up once. V usage is TRBV12-3 or TRBV12-4 and J usage is TRBJ2-2; 7 positions agree with TRBD2. The CDR3 is 12 residues long. V gave up 6 bases and J gave up 5 bases; unmatched junction bases: 0. The CDR3 DNA follows: TGTGCCAGCAGGGGAGGGACCGGGGAGCTGTTTTTT. Protein product: CASRGGTGELFF.

V gene TRBV28 combines with J gene TRBJ2-7; 10 bases match TRBD2. CDR3 length equals 15 residues. The ends lost 7 bases at V and 7 bases at J; junction bases unmatched: 13. The germline CDR1 and CDR2 sequences are MDHEN and SYDVKM. The CDR3 DNA is TGTGCCAGCAAAGCGGGAGGGCGGATGGTCTGGGAGCAGTACTTC. This sequence encodes CASKAGGRMVWEQYF.

The chain employs TRBV4-2 and TRBJ1-3; D remains ambiguous. V was clipped by 4 bases and J by 0 bases, with 7 bases between them. Germline CDR1 is LGHNA and CDR2 is YNFKEQ. The CDR3 is made up of 14 amino acids. The CDR3 bases are TGTGCCAGCAGCCGCAGCCGCTCTGGAAACACCATATATTTT. This translates into CASSRSRSGNTIYF.

Comments on this clone: One end of the junction fails to match germline, which may point to a read error. The chain combines TRBV7-9 with TRBJ1-1, with TRBD1 matching over 8 bases. The germline V gene has CDR1 SEHNR and CDR2 FQNEAQ (reference sequence). The length of the CDR3 is 15 residues. CDR3 sequence (DNA): TGTGCCAGCAGCTCAGACAGGGGACTGAACACTGGAGCTTTCTTT. Translation: CASSSDRGLNTGAFF.

The chain recombines TRBV7-2 with TRBJ1-5; D is uncertain. CDR3 length equals 13 residues. The germline CDR1 and CDR2 sequences are SGHTA and FQGNSA. The V and J ends lost 5 bases and 5 bases respectively, with 10 bases between them. The CDR3 region is CASSQRLDQPQHF. The CDR3 bases are TGTGCCAGCAGCCAACGTCTAGATCAGCCCCAGCATTTT.

This chain links TRBV4-1 with TRBJ2-7; a weak D match, TRBD2 (6 bases). Trimming stripped 0 bases from V and 1 base from J, with 16 bases between. The CDR3 is 17 residues long. Per the germline V gene, CDR1 is MGHRA and CDR2 is YSYEKL. CDR3 loop: CASSQDVAGSISYEQYF. The CDR3 coding sequence is TGCGCCAGCAGCCAAGACGTTGCGGGGTCAATATCCTACGAGCAGTACTTC.

The V gene is TRBV11-2, the J gene TRBJ2-7; 8 bases agree with TRBD2. Germline CDR1 SGHAT, CDR2 FQNNGV. The CDR3 length is 13 residues. V was pared by 5 bases and J by 7 bases, with 7 bases of the junction left unmatched. For the CDR3, the DNA is TGTGCCAGCAGCCCGGGCGGCGGGGGGGAGCAGTACTTC. Translating it yields CASSPGGGGEQYF.